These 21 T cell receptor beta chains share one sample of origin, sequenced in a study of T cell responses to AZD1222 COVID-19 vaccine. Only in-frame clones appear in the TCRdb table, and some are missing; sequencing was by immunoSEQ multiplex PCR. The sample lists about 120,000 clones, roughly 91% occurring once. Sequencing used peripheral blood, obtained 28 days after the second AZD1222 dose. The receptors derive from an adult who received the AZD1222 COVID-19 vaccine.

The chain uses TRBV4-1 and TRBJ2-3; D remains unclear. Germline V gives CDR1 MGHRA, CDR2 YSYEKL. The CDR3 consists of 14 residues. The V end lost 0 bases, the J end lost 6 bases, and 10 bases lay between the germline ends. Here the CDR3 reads CASSQDLLVDTQYF. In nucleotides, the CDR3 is TGCGCCAGCAGCCAAGATCTATTAGTCGATACGCAGTATTTT.

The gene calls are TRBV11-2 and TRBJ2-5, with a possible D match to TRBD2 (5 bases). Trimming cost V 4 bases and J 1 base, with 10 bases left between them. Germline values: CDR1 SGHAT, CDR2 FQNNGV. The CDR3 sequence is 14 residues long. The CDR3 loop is CASSSHGLQETQYF. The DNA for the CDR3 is TGTGCCAGCAGCTCGCATGGACTCCAAGAGACCCAGTACTTC.

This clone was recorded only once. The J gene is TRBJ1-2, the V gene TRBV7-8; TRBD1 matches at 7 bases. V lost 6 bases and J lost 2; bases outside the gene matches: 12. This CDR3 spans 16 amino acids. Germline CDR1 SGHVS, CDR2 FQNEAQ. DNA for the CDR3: TGTGCCAGCAGACGTCAGGGACAGAGAGGAAACTATGGCTACACCTTC. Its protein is CASRRQGQRGNYGYTF.

In DNA, the CDR3 is TGTGCCAGCAGCCCAGATGGGGATAATTCACCCCTCCACTTT. Protein product: CASSPDGDNSPLHF. V and J are TRBV9 and TRBJ1-6; D not resolved. V was trimmed by 4 bases and J by 5 bases, leaving 10 bases between them. This CDR3 spans 14 amino acids. Germline CDR1 and CDR2: SGDLS and YYNGEE.

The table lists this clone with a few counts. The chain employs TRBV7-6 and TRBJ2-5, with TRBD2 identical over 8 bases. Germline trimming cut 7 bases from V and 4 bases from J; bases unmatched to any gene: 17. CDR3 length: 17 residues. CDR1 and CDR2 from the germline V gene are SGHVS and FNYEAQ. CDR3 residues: CASTVRGSGGPLETQYF. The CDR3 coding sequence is TGTGCCAGCACCGTTAGGGGTTCGGGGGGGCCACTAGAGACCCAGTACTTC.

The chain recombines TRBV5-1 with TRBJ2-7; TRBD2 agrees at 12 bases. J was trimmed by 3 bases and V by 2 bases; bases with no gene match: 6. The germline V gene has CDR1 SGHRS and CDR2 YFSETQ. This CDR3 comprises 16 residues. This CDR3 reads CASSFWTSGVSYEQYF. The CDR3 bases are TGCGCCAGCAGCTTCTGGACTAGCGGGGTGAGCTACGAGCAGTACTTC. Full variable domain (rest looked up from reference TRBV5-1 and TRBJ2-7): KAGVTQTPRYLIKTRGQQVTLSCSPISGHRSVSWYQQTPGQGLQFLFEYFSETQRNKGNFPGRFSGRQFSNSRSEMNVSTLELGDSALYLCASSFWTSGVSYEQYFGPGTRLTVT.

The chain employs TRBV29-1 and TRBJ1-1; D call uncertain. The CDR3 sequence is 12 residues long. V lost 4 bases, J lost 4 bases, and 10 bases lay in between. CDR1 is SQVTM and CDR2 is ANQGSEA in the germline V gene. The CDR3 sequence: CSVVLGSTEAFF. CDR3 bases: TGCAGCGTTGTACTAGGGTCCACTGAAGCTTTCTTT.

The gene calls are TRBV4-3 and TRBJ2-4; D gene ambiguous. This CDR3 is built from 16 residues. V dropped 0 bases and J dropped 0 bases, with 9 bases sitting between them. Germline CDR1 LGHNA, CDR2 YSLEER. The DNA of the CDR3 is TGCGCCAGCAGCCAAGACTTCGGTATAGCCAAAAACATTCAGTACTTC. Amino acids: CASSQDFGIAKNIQYF.

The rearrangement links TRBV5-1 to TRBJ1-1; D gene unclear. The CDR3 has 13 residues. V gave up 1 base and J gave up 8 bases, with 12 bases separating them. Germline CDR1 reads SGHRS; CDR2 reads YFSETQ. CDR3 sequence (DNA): TGCGCCAGCAGCTTGATCTCCACGGACGAAGCTTTCTTT. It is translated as CASSLISTDEAFF.

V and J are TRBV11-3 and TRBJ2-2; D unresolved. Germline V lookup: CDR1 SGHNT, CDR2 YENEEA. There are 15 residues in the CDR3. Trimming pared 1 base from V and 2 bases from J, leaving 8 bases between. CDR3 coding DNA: TGTGCCAGCAGCTTAGGTCCACACAACACCGGGGAGCTGTTTTTT. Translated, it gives CASSLGPHNTGELFF.

This CDR3 reads CASSQGSNTEAFF. The DNA for the CDR3 is TGTGCCAGCAGTCAGGGGTCGAACACTGAAGCTTTCTTT. V is TRBV7-2 and J is TRBJ1-1, with a tentative D call TRBD1 (6 bases). V was clipped by 6 bases and J by 1 base, with 9 bases between them. The CDR3 sequence is 13 residues long. Germline CDR1 SGHTA, CDR2 FQGNSA.

CDR3 DNA: TGTGCCAGCAGTTACTCCCCGAGTCCCTCCTACGAGCAGTACTTC. Its protein is CASSYSPSPSYEQYF. The chain recombines TRBV6-5 with TRBJ2-7; D gene unclear. Trimming cost V 0 bases and J 0 bases, with 9 bases left between them. The CDR3 is made up of 15 amino acids. Germline CDR1 is MNHEY and CDR2 is SVGAGI.

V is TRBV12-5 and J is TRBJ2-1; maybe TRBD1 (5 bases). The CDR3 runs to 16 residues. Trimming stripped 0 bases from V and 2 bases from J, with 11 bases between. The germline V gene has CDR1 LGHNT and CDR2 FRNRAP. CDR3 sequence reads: CASGLVLKGPYNEQFF. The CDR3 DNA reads TGTGCTAGTGGTTTGGTACTAAAGGGGCCCTACAATGAGCAGTTCTTC.

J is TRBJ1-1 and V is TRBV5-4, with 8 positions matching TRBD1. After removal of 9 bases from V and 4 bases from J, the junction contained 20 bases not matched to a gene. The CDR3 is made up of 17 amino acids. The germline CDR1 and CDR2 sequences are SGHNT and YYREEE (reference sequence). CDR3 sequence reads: CATTHPDQTGVGTEAFF. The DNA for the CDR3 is TGTGCCACTACCCACCCCGACCAGACAGGGGTCGGCACTGAAGCTTTCTTT.

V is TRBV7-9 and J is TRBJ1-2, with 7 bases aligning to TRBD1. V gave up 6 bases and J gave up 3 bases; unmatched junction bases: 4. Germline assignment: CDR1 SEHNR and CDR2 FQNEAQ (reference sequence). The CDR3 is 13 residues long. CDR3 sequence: CASRGTVDYGYTF. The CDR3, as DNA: TGTGCCAGCAGGGGGACAGTCGACTATGGCTACACCTTC.

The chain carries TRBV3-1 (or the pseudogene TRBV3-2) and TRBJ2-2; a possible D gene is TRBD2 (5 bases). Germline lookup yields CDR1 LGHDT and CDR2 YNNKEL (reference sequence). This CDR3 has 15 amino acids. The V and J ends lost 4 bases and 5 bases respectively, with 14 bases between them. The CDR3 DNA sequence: TGTGCCAGCAGCCTCCGGGTCCCGGGGACCGGGGAGCTGTTTTTT. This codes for CASSLRVPGTGELFF.

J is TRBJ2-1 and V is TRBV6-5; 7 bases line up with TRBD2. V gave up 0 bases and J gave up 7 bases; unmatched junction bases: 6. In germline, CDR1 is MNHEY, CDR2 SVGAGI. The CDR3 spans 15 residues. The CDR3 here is CASSYSGGRGNEQFF. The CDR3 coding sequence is TGTGCCAGCAGTTACTCCGGCGGGAGAGGTAATGAGCAGTTCTTC.

This CDR3 reads CASSPLTGGHNQPQHF. The CDR3 DNA reads TGTGCCAGTAGCCCTCTTACAGGGGGGCACAATCAGCCCCAGCATTTT. The genes are TRBV19 and TRBJ1-5; 8 bases align to TRBD1. J was trimmed by 3 bases and V by 6 bases; bases with no gene match: 10. CDR3 length: 16 amino acids. Germline V gene data show CDR1 as LNHDA and CDR2 as SQIVND (reference sequence). Combining the CDR3 with reference TRBV19 and TRBJ1-5 gives the whole variable domain DGGITQSPKYLFRKEGQNVTLSCEQNLNHDAMYWYRQDPGQGLRLIYYSQIVNDFQKGDIAEGYSVSREKKESFPLTVTSAQKNPTAFYLCASSPLTGGHNQPQHFGDGTRLSIL.

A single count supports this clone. DNA of the CDR3: TGTGCCAGCGGGTTCTTAAGGGACGGGAACTATGGCTACACCTTC. Translation: CASGFLRDGNYGYTF. This chain connects TRBV27 to TRBJ1-2; perhaps TRBD1 as D (5 bases). Trimming stripped 8 bases from V and 2 bases from J, with 18 bases between. CDR3 length: 15 residues. The germline V gene encodes CDR1 MNHEY and CDR2 SMNVEV (reference sequence).

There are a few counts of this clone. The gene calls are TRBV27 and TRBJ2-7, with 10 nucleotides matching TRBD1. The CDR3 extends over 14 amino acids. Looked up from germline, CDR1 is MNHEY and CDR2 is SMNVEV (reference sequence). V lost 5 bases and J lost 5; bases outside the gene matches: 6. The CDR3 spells CASSTDRGLNEQYF. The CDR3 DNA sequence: TGTGCCAGCAGTACCGACAGGGGGCTGAACGAGCAGTACTTC.

The CDR3 spells CASRKPGQGDEKLFF. The CDR3 nucleotides are TGTGCCAGTAGGAAACCGGGACAGGGAGATGAAAAACTGTTTTTT. V is TRBV19 and J is TRBJ1-4, with 9 bases matching TRBD1. The junction had 8 bases not matched to a gene; V was cut back by 6 bases and J by 6 bases. There are 15 residues in the CDR3. Germline-derived CDR1 and CDR2 are LNHDA and SQIVND (reference sequence).